What follows are 11 T cell receptor beta chains derived from one specimen sequenced in a study of Graves' ophthalmopathy and Graves' hyperthyroidism. The TCR beta CDR3 regions underwent amplification from RNA transcripts. First-round RT-PCR employed HTBI primers, with a second-round multiplex PCR after it. MiXCR was run by TCRdb on the multiplex PCR reads, yielding one entry per CDR3 protein. This table has 680,000 or so distinct CDR3 sequences, approximately 21% appearing once. The sample was peripheral blood. These receptors came from a woman aged 18-29 years with stable Graves' hyperthyroidism. Some clones in this sample may be carry-over from other donors' samples.

This clonotype was recorded many times. The rearrangement links TRBV7-3 to TRBJ1-1; no reliable D call. V was pared by 5 bases and J by 4 bases, with 14 bases between. The CDR3 has 14 amino acids. Germline V gene sequence: CDR1 SGHTA, CDR2 FQGTGA. In DNA, the CDR3 is TGTGCCAGCAGCCAAGTAGGTGGGAGCACTGAAGCTTTCTTT. It yields the protein CASSQVGGSTEAFF.

The rearrangement joins TRBV11-2 to TRBJ1-1; D remains ambiguous. V lost 4 bases and J 1 base, leaving 19 bases between the germline ends. The V gene's germline CDR1 is SGHAT and CDR2 FQNNGV. This CDR3 spans 17 amino acids. This CDR3 is CASSSQKSGKENTEAFF. CDR3 DNA: TGTGCCAGCAGCTCCCAGAAGTCGGGGAAGGAGAACACTGAAGCTTTCTTT.

This clonotype has more than one count but fewer than ten. The V and J genes are TRBV20-1 and TRBJ2-7, with D possibly being TRBD1 or TRBD2 (5 bases each). This CDR3 comprises 14 residues. Trimming took off 0 bases at V and 0 bases at J, with 9 bases between the two ends. Germline V gene lookup returns CDR1 DFQATT and CDR2 SNEGSKA (reference sequence). In nucleotides, the CDR3 is TGCAGTGCTAGAGATTGGGGGATCTCCTACGAGCAGTACTTC. Protein sequence: CSARDWGISYEQYF.

The chain uses TRBV6-2 or TRBV6-3 and TRBJ2-7; D is perhaps TRBD1 or TRBD2 (6 bases each). V was cut by 2 bases and J by 7 bases, with 18 bases left in between. Germline CDR1 is MNHEY and CDR2 is SVGEGT. CDR3 size: 15 residues. The CDR3 loop is CASSYPSRGAREQYF. CDR3 nucleotide sequence: TGTGCCAGCAGTTACCCATCGAGGGGGGCCCGGGAGCAGTACTTC.

This rearrangement joins TRBV30 to TRBJ1-1; D is perhaps TRBD1 (5 bases). The length of the CDR3 is 13 residues. Germline V lookup: CDR1 GTSNPN, CDR2 SVGIG (reference sequence). The ends were cut back, 3 bases at V and 3 bases at J, with 11 bases in the middle. The CDR3 protein is CAWSPRDHTEAFF. In DNA form, the CDR3 reads TGTGCCTGGAGCCCCAGGGATCACACTGAAGCTTTCTTT.

This clonotype was seen at least ten times. This chain uses TRBV29-1 with TRBJ1-6; 10 positions match TRBD1. The V gene end was trimmed by 7 bases and the J gene end by 8 bases; junction bases not matched to a gene: 5. Germline loops: CDR1 SQVTM, CDR2 ANQGSEA. The CDR3 contains 13 residues. Here the CDR3 reads CSAGQGGHSPLHF. The DNA of the CDR3 is TGCAGCGCCGGACAGGGGGGCCATTCACCCCTCCACTTT.

This rearrangement joins TRBV28 to TRBJ2-7, with D tentatively TRBD2 (5 bases). There are 13 residues in the CDR3. Germline V gene sequence: CDR1 MDHEN, CDR2 SYDVKM. The V end was cut by 5 bases, the J end by 4 bases, with 12 bases between. CDR3 residues: CASSGTEGYEQYF. The CDR3 nucleotides are TGTGCCAGCAGTGGAACAGAGGGATACGAGCAGTACTTC.

This clonotype was seen only a few times. The rearrangement joins TRBV6-2 or TRBV6-3 to TRBJ2-2; D unclear. The germline V gene encodes CDR1 MNHEY and CDR2 SVGEGT. The CDR3 sequence is 16 residues long. V was clipped by 4 bases and J by 5 bases, with 17 bases between them. In DNA, the CDR3 is TGTGCCAGCAGTTTGTCCCCGGGTTGGGCGACCGGGGAGCTGTTTTTT. Its translation: CASSLSPGWATGELFF.

This clonotype was recorded many times. This chain uses TRBV12-3 or TRBV12-4 with TRBJ2-7; 10 positions agree with TRBD1. Trimming took 3 bases from V and 7 from J; bases not matched to a gene: 9. This CDR3 is 15 amino acids long. CDR3 sequence: CASSFGGDRGEEQYF. DNA of the CDR3: TGTGCCAGCAGTTTTGGTGGGGACAGGGGAGAGGAGCAGTACTTC.

This clonotype was detected only a few times. The V gene is TRBV5-8, the J gene TRBJ1-2; no definite D call. The germline V gene has CDR1 SGHTS and CDR2 YDEGEE. The CDR3 loop spans 15 amino acids. The germline V and J ends were trimmed by 0 bases and 4 bases, with 13 bases remaining between them. The CDR3 protein is CASSLEPGSSYGYTF. In DNA form, the CDR3 reads TGTGCCAGCAGCTTGGAGCCAGGTTCCTCCTATGGCTACACCTTC. Based on the CDR3 plus reference TRBV5-8 and TRBJ1-2, the full variable domain is EAGVTQSPTHLIKTRGQQATLRCSPISGHTSVYWYQQALGLGLQFLLWYDEGEERNRGNFPPRFSGRQFPNYSSELNVNALELEDSALYLCASSLEPGSSYGYTFGSGTRLTVV.

This clonotype was counted many times. The chain has TRBV5-1 and TRBJ1-4, with D possibly matching TRBD1 (5 bases). Looked up from germline, CDR1 is SGHRS and CDR2 is YFSETQ. The CDR3 length is 14 residues. The ends were cut back, 0 bases at V and 6 bases at J, with 9 bases in the middle. In DNA, the CDR3 is TGCGCCAGCAGCTTGGCGGGAGGGGATGAAAAACTGTTTTTT. This translates into CASSLAGGDEKLFF.